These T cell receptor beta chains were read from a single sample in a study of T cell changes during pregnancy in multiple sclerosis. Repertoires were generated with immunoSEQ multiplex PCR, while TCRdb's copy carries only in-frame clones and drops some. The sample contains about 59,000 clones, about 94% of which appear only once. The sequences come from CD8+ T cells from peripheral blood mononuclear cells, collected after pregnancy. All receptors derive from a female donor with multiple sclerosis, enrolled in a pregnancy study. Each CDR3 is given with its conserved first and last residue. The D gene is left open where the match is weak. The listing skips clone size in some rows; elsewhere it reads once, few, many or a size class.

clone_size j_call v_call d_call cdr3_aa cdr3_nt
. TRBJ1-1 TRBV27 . CASSLDSTGYTEAFF TGTGCCAGCAGTCTGGACAGCACCGGGTACACTGAAGCTTTCTTT
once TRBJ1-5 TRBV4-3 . CASSQDRGGRVGQPQHF TGCGCCAGCAGCCAAGATAGGGGGGGGCGAGTTGGTCAGCCCCAGCATTTT
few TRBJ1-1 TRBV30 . CAWSVLGTEAFF TGTGCCTGGAGTGTACTTGGCACTGAAGCTTTCTTT
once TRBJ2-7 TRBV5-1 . CASSLTGYEQYF TGCGCCAGCAGCCTCACAGGCTACGAGCAGTACTTC
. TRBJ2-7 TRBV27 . CASSPEQGTDYEQYF TGTGCCAGCAGCCCTGAACAGGGTACGGACTACGAGCAGTACTTC
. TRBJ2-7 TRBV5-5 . CASSLVTGYEQYF TGTGCCAGCAGCTTGGTTACCGGCTACGAGCAGTACTTC
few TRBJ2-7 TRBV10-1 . CASSEPGLGEQYF TGCGCCAGCAGTGAGCCGGGACTGGGGGAGCAGTACTTC
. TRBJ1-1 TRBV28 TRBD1 CASSGWTGGNTEAFF TGTGCCAGCAGTGGCTGGACAGGCGGGAACACTGAAGCTTTCTTT
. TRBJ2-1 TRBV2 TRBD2 CASREGLAKYNEQFF TGTGCCAGCAGGGAGGGACTAGCGAAATACAATGAGCAGTTCTTC
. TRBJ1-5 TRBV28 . CASSYGVDRNQPQHF TGTGCCAGCAGCTACGGGGTCGATCGCAATCAGCCCCAGCATTTT
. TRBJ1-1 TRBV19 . CASSHSNTEAFF TGTGCCAGTAGTCATAGCAACACTGAAGCTTTCTTT
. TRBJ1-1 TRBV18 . CASSPGAGDTEAFF TGTGCCAGCTCACCAGGGGCGGGGGACACTGAAGCTTTCTTT
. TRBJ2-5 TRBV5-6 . CASSLGREAQYF TGTGCCAGCAGCTTGGGACGAGAGGCCCAGTACTTC
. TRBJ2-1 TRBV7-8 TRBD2 CASSWGLAGVDEQFF TGTGCCAGCAGCTGGGGACTAGCGGGAGTGGATGAGCAGTTCTTC
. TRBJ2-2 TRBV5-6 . CASSFTDNTGELFF TGTGCCAGCAGCTTCACTGATAACACCGGGGAGCTGTTTTTT
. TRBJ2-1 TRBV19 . CASSIGSLEQFF TGTGCCAGTAGTATAGGGAGTCTAGAGCAGTTCTTC
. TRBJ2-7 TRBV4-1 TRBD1 CASSQVLGTAYEQYF TGCGCCAGCAGCCAAGTCCTAGGGACAGCCTACGAGCAGTACTTC
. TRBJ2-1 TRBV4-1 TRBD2 CASSPSISGNYNEQFF TGCGCCAGCAGCCCCTCGATTAGCGGGAACTACAATGAGCAGTTCTTC
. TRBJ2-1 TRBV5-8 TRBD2 CASSLGLAGEQFF TGTGCCAGCAGCCTAGGACTAGCGGGGGAGCAGTTCTTC
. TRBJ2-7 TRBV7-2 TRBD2 CASSLRRTSGSIDHEQYF TGTGCCAGCAGCTTACGGCGGACTAGCGGGAGTATAGACCACGAGCAGTACTTC
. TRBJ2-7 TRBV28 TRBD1 CASTLARTGVYEQYF TGTGCCAGCACCCTTGCCAGGACAGGTGTTTACGAGCAGTACTTC
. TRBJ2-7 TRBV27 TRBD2 CASSPGLAGDEQYF TGTGCCAGCAGTCCCGGACTAGCGGGAGACGAGCAGTACTTC